A single sample is the source of the 2 T cell receptor beta chains below, sequenced in a study of metastatic and nonmetastatic thyroid tumors. No patient received treatment before thyroid surgery. TCRdb re-called the PCR reads through MiXCR. Among 25,000 to 35,000 clones listed, around 17% were seen once. Source material: blood. The source is a female donor with papillary thyroid cancer or a benign thyroid nodule (not recorded which). Some clones in this sample may be carry-over from other donors' samples.

Ten or more counts support this clone. The chain carries TRBV28 and TRBJ1-2, with D possibly TRBD1 on 6 matching bases. Germline V gives CDR1 MDHEN, CDR2 SYDVKM. V was cut by 4 bases and J by 8 bases, with 17 bases left in between. There are 14 residues in the CDR3. In nucleotides, the CDR3 is TGTGCCAGCAGTTCCTCCGGGACAACAGGGGGCTACACCTTC. Translation gives CASSSSGTTGGYTF.

This clone has ten or more counts. The chain couples TRBV4-2 to TRBJ1-4; no clear D. CDR1 and CDR2 (germline): LGHNA, YNFKEQ. The CDR3 covers 17 residues. Trimming stripped 4 bases from V and 7 bases from J, with 22 bases between. The CDR3 DNA follows: TGTGCCAGCAGCCCCCCCGCGGGAGGGTCTAGTGTTGAAAAACTGTTTTTT. This sequence encodes CASSPPAGGSSVEKLFF.